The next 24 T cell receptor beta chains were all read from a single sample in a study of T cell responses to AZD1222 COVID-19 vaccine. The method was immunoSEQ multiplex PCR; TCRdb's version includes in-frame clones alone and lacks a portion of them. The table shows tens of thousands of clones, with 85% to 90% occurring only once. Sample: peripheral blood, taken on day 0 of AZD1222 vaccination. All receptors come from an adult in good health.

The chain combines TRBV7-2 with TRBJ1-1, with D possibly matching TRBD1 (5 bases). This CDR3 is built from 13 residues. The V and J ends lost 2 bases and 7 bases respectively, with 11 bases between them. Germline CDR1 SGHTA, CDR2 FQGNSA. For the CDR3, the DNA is TGTGCCAGCAGCTTACCAACACAGGTTGAAGCTTTCTTT. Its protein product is CASSLPTQVEAFF.

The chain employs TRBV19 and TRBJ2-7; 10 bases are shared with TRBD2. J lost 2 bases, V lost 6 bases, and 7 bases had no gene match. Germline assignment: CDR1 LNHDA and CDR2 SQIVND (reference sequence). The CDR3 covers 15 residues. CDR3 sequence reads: CASRDLAGGTYEQYF. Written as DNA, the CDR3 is TGTGCCAGTAGGGACTTAGCGGGAGGAACCTACGAGCAGTACTTC.

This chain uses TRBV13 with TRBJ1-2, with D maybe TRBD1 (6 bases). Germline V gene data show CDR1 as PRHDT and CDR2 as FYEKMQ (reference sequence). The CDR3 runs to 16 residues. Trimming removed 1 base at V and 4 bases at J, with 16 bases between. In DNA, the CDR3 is TGTGCCAGCAGCTTAGTGGGCCGGGGGGCTGTCTATGGCTACACCTTC. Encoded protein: CASSLVGRGAVYGYTF. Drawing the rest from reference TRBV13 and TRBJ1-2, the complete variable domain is AAGVIQSPRHLIKEKRETATLKCYPIPRHDTVYWYQQGPGQDPQFLISFYEKMQSDKGSIPDRFSAQQFSDYHSELNMSSLELGDSALYFCASSLVGRGAVYGYTFGSGTRLTVV.

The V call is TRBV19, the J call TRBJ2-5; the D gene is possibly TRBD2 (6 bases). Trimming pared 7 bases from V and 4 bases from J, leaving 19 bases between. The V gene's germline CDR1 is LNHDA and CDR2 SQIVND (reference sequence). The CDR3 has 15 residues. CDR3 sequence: CASTWDGSDRETQYF. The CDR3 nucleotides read TGTGCCAGTACCTGGGACGGGAGTGATCGAGAGACCCAGTACTTC.

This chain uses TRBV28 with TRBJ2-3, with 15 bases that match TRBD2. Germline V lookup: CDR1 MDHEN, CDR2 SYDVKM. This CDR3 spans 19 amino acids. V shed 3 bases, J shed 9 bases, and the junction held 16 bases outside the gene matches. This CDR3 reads CASSLWTSGRGPPVWTQYF. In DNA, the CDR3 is TGTGCCAGCAGTTTGTGGACTAGCGGGAGGGGCCCACCCGTTTGGACGCAGTATTTT. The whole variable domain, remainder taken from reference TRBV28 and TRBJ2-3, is DVKVTQSSRYLVKRTGEKVFLECVQDMDHENMFWYRQDPGLGLRLIYFSYDVKMKEKGDIPEGYSVSREKKERFSLILESASTNQTSMYLCASSLWTSGRGPPVWTQYFGPGTRLTVL.

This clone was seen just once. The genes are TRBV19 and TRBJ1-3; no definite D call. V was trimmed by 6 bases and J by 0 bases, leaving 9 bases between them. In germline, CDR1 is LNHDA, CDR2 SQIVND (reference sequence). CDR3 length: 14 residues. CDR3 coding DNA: TGTGCCAGTAGAACCGTTGACTCTGGAAACACCATATATTTT. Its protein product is CASRTVDSGNTIYF.

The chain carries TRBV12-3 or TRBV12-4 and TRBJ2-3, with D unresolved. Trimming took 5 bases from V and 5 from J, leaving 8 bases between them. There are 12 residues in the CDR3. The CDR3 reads CASSPHVDTQYF. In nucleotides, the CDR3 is TGTGCCAGCAGTCCGCACGTAGATACGCAGTATTTT.

The CDR3 nucleotides are TGCGCCAGCAGCCAACCCCGACTAGTCCGCTCCTACAATGAGCAGTTCTTC. As protein: CASSQPRLVRSYNEQFF. The gene calls are TRBV4-1 and TRBJ2-1, with TRBD2 as a possible D gene (6 bases). CDR1 and CDR2 from the germline V gene are MGHRA and YSYEKL. Trimming removed 2 bases at V and 0 bases at J, with 14 bases between. This CDR3 has 17 residues.

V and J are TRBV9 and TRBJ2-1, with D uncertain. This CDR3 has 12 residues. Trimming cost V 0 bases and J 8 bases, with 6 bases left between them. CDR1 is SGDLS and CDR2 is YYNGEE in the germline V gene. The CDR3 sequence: CASSVEGYEQFF. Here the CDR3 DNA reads TGTGCCAGCAGCGTAGAAGGCTATGAGCAGTTCTTC.

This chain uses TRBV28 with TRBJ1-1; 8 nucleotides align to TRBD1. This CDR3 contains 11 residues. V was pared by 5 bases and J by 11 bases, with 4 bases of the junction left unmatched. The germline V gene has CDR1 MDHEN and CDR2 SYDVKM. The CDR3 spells CASSLPGGAFF. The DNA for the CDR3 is TGTGCCAGCAGTCTCCCAGGGGGCGCTTTCTTT.

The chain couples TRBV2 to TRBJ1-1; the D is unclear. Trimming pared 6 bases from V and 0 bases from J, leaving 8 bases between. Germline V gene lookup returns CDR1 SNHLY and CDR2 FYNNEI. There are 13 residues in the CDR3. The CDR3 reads CASSGFMNTEAFF. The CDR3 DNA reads TGTGCCAGCAGCGGATTCATGAACACTGAAGCTTTCTTT.

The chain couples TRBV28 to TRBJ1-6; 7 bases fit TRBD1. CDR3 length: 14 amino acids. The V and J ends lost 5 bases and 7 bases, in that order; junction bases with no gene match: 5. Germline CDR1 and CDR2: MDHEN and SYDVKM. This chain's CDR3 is CASSMDRFNSPLHF. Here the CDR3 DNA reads TGTGCCAGCAGTATGGACAGGTTCAATTCACCCCTCCACTTT.

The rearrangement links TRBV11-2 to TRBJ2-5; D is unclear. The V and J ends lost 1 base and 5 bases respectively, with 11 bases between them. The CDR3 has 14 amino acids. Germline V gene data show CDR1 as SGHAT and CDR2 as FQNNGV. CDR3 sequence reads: CASSLGGVPETQYF. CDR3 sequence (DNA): TGTGCCAGCAGCTTAGGTGGGGTACCGGAGACCCAGTACTTC.

The CDR3 DNA is TGCGCCAGCAGCTTGTTCGGGGATGAAGCTTTCTTT. Protein: CASSLFGDEAFF. The V gene is TRBV5-1, the J gene TRBJ1-1; no definite D call. Trimming stripped 1 base from V and 7 bases from J, with 8 bases between. Germline V gene data show CDR1 as SGHRS and CDR2 as YFSETQ. The CDR3 is 12 amino acids. The whole variable domain, remainder taken from reference TRBV5-1 and TRBJ1-1, is KAGVTQTPRYLIKTRGQQVTLSCSPISGHRSVSWYQQTPGQGLQFLFEYFSETQRNKGNFPGRFSGRQFSNSRSEMNVSTLELGDSALYLCASSLFGDEAFFGQGTRLTVV.

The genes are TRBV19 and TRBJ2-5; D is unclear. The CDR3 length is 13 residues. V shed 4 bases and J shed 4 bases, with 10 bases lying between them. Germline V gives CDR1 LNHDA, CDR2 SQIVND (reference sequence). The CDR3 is CASSRGMGETQYF. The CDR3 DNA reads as TGTGCCAGTAGTAGGGGAATGGGAGAGACCCAGTACTTC.

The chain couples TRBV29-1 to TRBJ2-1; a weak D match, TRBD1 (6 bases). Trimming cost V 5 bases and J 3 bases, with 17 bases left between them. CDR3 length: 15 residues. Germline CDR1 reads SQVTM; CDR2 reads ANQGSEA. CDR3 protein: CSVRRPGQVYNEQFF. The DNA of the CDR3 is TGCAGCGTTAGAAGACCGGGACAAGTCTACAATGAGCAGTTCTTC.

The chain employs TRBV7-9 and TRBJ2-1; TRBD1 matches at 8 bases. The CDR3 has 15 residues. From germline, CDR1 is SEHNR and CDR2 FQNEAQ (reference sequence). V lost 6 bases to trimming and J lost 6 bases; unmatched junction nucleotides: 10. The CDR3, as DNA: TGTGCCAGCAGGGGACAGGTGGATTTGGGCAATGAGCAGTTCTTC. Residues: CASRGQVDLGNEQFF.

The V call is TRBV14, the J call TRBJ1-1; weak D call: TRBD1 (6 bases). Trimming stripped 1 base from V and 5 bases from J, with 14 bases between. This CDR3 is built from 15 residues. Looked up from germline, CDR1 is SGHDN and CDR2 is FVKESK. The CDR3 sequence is CASSQVRRGGTEAFF. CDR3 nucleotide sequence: TGTGCCAGCAGCCAAGTCCGCAGGGGAGGGACTGAAGCTTTCTTT.

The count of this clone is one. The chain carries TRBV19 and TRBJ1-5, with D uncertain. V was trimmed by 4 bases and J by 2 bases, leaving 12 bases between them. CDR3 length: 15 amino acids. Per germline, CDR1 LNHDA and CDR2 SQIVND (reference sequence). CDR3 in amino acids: CASSTPSTGNQPQHF. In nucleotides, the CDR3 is TGTGCCAGTAGTACTCCAAGTACAGGCAATCAGCCCCAGCATTTT.

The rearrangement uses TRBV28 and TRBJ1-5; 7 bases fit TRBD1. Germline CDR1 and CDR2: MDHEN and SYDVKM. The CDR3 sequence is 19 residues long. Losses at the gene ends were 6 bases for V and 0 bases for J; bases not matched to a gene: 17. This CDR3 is CASSGLMGQLAYSNQPQHF. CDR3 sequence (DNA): TGTGCCAGCAGCGGACTCATGGGACAGTTAGCCTATAGCAATCAGCCCCAGCATTTT. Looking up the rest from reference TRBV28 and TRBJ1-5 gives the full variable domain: DVKVTQSSRYLVKRTGEKVFLECVQDMDHENMFWYRQDPGLGLRLIYFSYDVKMKEKGDIPEGYSVSREKKERFSLILESASTNQTSMYLCASSGLMGQLAYSNQPQHFGDGTRLSIL.

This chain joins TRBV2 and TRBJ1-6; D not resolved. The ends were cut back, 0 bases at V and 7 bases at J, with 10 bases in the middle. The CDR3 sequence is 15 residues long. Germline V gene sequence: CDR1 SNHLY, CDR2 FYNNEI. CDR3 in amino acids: CASSEALRPNSPLHF. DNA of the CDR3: TGTGCCAGCAGTGAAGCGCTTCGGCCAAATTCACCCCTCCACTTT.

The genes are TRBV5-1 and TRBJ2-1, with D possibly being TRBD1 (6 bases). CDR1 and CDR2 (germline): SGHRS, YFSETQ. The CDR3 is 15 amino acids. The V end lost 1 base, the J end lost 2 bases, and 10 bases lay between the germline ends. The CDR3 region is CASSLSQGTYNEQFF. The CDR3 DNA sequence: TGCGCCAGCAGCTTGTCACAGGGAACCTACAATGAGCAGTTCTTC.

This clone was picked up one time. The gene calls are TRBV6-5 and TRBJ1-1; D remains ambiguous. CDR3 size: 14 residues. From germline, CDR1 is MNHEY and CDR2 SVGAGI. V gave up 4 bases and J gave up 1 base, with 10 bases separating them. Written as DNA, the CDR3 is TGTGCCAGCAGTTTGAGCCAAGGGAACACTGAAGCTTTCTTT. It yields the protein CASSLSQGNTEAFF.

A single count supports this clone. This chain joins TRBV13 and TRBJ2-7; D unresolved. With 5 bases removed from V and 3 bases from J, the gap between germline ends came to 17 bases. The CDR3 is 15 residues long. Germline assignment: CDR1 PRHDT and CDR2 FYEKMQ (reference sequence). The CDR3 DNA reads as TGTGCCAGCAGCCCCCCCCGCCGGTACAACTACGAGCAGTACTTC. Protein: CASSPPRRYNYEQYF.